The text below deals with one T cell receptor beta chain. Method: immunoSEQ multiplex PCR; TCRdb's copy keeps in-frame clones and lacks some. Here the sample spans about 160,000 clones, about 96% being singletons. These data come from a study of cytomegalovirus exposure and HLA in healthy donors. Material: PBMCs. The source is a woman under 30 in good health and CMV-seronegative.

Here the CDR3 DNA reads TGTGCCAGCAGTTTTGGGACACATAATGAAAAACTGTTTTTT. Translating it yields CASSFGTHNEKLFF. This chain joins TRBV27 and TRBJ1-4; D is perhaps TRBD1 (6 bases). Trimming removed 3 bases from V and 4 bases from J, with 9 bases in between. The CDR3 extends over 14 amino acids. CDR1 is MNHEY, CDR2 SMNVEV, per germline (reference sequence). The full variable domain, rest sourced from reference TRBV27 and TRBJ1-4, is EAQVTQNPRYLITVTGKKLTVTCSQNMNHEYMSWYRQDPGLGLRQIYYSMNVEVTDKGDVPEGYKVSRKEKRNFPLILESPSPNQTSLYFCASSFGTHNEKLFFGSGTQLSVL.